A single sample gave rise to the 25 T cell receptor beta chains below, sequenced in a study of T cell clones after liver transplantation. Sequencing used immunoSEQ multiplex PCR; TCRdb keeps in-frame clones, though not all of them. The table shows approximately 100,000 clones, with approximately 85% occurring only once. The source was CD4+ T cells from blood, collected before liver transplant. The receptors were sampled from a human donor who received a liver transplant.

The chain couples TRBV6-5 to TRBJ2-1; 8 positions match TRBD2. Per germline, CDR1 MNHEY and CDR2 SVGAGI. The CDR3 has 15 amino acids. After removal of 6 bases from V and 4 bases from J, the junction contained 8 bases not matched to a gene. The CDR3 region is CASRQNGGDYNEQFF. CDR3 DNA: TGTGCCAGCAGGCAAAACGGGGGGGATTACAATGAGCAGTTCTTC.

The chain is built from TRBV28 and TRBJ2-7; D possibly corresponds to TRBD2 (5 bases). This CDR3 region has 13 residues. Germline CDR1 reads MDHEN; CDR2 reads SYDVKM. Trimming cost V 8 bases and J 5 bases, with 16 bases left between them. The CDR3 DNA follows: TGTGCCAGCCATCCCGGGGTTAGGGACGAGCAGTACTTC. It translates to CASHPGVRDEQYF. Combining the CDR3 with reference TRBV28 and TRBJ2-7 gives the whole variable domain DVKVTQSSRYLVKRTGEKVFLECVQDMDHENMFWYRQDPGLGLRLIYFSYDVKMKEKGDIPEGYSVSREKKERFSLILESASTNQTSMYLCASHPGVRDEQYFGPGTRLTVT.

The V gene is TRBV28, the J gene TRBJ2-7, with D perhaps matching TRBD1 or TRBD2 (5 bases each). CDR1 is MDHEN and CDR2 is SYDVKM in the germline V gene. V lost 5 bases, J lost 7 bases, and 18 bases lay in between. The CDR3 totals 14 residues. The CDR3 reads CASSAPGPTTEQYF. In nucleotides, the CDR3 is TGTGCCAGCAGTGCCCCGGGACCGACGACAGAGCAGTACTTC.

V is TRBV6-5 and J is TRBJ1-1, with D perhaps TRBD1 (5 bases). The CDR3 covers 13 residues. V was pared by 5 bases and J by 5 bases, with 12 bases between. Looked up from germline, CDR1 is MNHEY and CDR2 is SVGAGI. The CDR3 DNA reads TGTGCCAGCAGTGCCGGGGGAAGGACTGAAGCTTTCTTT. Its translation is CASSAGGRTEAFF.

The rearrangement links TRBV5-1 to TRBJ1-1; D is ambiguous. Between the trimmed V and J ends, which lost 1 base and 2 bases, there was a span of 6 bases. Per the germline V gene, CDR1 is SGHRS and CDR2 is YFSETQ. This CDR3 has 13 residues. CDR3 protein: CASSLPRNTEAFF. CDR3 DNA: TGCGCCAGCAGCTTGCCAAGAAACACTGAAGCTTTCTTT.

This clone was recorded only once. For the CDR3, the DNA is TGTGCCACCAGCACTATAAGGACAGGATTCTATGGCTACACCTTC. It translates to CATSTIRTGFYGYTF. The chain joins TRBV15 to TRBJ1-2, with TRBD1 identical over 7 bases. The trim removed 4 bases at V and 4 bases at J, leaving 9 bases unmatched. Germline-derived CDR1 and CDR2 are LNHNV and YYDKDF (reference sequence). This CDR3 spans 15 amino acids.

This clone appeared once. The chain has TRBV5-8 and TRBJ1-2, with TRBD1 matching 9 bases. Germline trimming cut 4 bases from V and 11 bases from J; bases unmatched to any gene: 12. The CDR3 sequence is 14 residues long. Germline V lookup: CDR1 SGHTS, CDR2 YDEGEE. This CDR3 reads CASSHSGTGSFYTF. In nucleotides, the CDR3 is TGTGCCAGCAGCCACTCCGGGACAGGGAGCTTTTACACCTTC. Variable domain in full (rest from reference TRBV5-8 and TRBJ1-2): EAGVTQSPTHLIKTRGQQATLRCSPISGHTSVYWYQQALGLGLQFLLWYDEGEERNRGNFPPRFSGRQFPNYSSELNVNALELEDSALYLCASSHSGTGSFYTFGSGTRLTVV.

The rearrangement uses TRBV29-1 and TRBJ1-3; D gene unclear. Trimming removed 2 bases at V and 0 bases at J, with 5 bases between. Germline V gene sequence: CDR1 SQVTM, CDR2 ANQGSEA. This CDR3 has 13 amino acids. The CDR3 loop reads CSVEKDSGNTIYF. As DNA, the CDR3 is TGCAGCGTTGAAAAAGACTCTGGAAACACCATATATTTT.

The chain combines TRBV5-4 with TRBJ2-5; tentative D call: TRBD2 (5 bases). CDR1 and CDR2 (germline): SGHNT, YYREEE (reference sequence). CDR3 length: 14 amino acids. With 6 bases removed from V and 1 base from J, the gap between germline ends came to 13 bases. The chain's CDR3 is CASNRGGPQETQYF. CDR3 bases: TGTGCCAGCAACCGAGGAGGACCCCAAGAGACCCAGTACTTC.

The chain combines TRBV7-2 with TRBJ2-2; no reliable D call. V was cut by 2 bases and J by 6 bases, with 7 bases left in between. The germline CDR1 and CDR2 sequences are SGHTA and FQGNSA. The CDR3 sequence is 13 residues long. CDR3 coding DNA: TGTGCCAGCAGCTTAACTGTTTCCGGGGAGCTGTTTTTT. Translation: CASSLTVSGELFF.

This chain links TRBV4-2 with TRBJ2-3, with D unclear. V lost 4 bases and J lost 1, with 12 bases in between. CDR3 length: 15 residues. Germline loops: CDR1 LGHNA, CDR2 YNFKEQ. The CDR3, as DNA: TGTGCCAGCAGCCCGGGTGGTAAGGGCACAGATACGCAGTATTTT. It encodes CASSPGGKGTDTQYF.

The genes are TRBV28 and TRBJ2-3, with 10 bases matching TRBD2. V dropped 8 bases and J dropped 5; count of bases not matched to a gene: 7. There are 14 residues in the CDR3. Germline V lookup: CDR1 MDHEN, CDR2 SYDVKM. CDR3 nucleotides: TGTGCCAGCCTACTAGCGGGATCTCGAGATACGCAGTATTTT. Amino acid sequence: CASLLAGSRDTQYF.

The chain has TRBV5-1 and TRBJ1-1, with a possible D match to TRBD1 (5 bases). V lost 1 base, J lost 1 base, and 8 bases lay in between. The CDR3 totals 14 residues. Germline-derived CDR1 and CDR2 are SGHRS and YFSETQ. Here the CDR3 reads CASSLWQGNTEAFF. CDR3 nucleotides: TGCGCCAGCAGCTTGTGGCAGGGGAACACTGAAGCTTTCTTT. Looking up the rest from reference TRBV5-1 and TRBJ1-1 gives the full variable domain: KAGVTQTPRYLIKTRGQQVTLSCSPISGHRSVSWYQQTPGQGLQFLFEYFSETQRNKGNFPGRFSGRQFSNSRSEMNVSTLELGDSALYLCASSLWQGNTEAFFGQGTRLTVV.

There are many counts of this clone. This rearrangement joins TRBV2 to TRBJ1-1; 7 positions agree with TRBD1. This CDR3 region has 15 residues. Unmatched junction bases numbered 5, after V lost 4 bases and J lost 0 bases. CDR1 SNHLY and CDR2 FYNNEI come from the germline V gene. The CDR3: CASSARDSMNTEAFF. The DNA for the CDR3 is TGTGCCAGCAGTGCTAGGGACAGCATGAACACTGAAGCTTTCTTT.

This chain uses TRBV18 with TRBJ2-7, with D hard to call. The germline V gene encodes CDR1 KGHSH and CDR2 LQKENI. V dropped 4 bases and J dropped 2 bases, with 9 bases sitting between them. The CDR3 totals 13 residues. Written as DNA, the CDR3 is TGTGCCAGCTCACTCACTGACACCTACGAGCAGTACTTC. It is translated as CASSLTDTYEQYF.

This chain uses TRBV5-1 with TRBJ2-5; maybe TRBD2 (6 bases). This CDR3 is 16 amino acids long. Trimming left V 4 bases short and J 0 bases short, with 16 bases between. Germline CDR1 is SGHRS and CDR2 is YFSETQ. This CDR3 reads CASSGGNSGHQETQYF. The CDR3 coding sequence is TGCGCCAGCAGCGGGGGGAATTCAGGCCACCAAGAGACCCAGTACTTC.

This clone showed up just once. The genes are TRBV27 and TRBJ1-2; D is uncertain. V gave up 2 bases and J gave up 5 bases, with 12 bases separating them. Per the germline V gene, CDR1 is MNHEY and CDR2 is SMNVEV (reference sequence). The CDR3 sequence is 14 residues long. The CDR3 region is CASSLGGWGYGYTF. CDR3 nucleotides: TGTGCCAGCAGTTTAGGAGGGTGGGGATATGGCTACACCTTC.

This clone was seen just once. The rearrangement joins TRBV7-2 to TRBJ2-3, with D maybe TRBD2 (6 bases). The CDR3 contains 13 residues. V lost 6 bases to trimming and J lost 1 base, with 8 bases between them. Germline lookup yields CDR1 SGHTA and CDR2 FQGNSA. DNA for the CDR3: TGTGCCAGCAGTGAGCGGGGCACAGATACGCAGTATTTT. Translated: CASSERGTDTQYF.

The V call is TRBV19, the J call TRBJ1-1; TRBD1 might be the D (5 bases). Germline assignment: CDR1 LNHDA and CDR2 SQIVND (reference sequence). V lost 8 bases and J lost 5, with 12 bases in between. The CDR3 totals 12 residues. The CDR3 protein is CASGEQVTEAFF. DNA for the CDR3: TGTGCCAGTGGTGAACAGGTTACTGAAGCTTTCTTT.

The CDR3 nucleotides are TGTGCCAGCACCGTACTAGCGGGAGGGAGGGGGTCCTACGAGCAGTACTTC. Translated, it gives CASTVLAGGRGSYEQYF. The chain couples TRBV28 to TRBJ2-7, with 13 bases matching TRBD2. The CDR3 covers 17 residues. Per the germline V gene, CDR1 is MDHEN and CDR2 is SYDVKM. Trimming cost V 7 bases and J 1 base; bases outside gene matches: 10.

CDR3 sequence: CASSPMVGGQETQYF. DNA of the CDR3: TGTGCCAGCAGCCCTATGGTAGGGGGCCAAGAGACCCAGTACTTC. The V gene is TRBV7-3, the J gene TRBJ2-5, with D perhaps matching TRBD1 (6 bases). Trimming pared 5 bases from V and 1 base from J, leaving 14 bases between. CDR3 size: 15 residues. Germline V CDR1 and CDR2: SGHTA, FQGTGA.

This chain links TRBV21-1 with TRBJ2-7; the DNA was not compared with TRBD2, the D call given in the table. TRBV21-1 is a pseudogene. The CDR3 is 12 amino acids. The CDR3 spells CASSRGGNEQYF. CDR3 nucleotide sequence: TGTGCCAGCAGCAGAGGAGGAAACGAGCAGTACTTC.

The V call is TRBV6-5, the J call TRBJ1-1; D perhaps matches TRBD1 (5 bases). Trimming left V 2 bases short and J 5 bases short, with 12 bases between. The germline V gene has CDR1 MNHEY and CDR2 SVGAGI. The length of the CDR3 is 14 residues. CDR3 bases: TGTGCCAGCAGTTACGGGAGGGGAGGTACTGAAGCTTTCTTT. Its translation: CASSYGRGGTEAFF.

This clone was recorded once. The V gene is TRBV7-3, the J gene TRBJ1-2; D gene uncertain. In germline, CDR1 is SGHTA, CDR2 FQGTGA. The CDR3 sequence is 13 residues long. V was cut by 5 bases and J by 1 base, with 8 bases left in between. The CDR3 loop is CASSKGLNYGYTF. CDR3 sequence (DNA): TGTGCCAGCAGCAAAGGACTTAACTATGGCTACACCTTC.

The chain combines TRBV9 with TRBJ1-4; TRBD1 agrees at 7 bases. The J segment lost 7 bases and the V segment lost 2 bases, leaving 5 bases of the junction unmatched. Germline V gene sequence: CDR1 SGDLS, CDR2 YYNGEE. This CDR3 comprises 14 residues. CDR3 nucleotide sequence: TGTGCCAGCAGCGTGCAGGGGGGGAGTGAAAAACTGTTTTTT. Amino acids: CASSVQGGSEKLFF.